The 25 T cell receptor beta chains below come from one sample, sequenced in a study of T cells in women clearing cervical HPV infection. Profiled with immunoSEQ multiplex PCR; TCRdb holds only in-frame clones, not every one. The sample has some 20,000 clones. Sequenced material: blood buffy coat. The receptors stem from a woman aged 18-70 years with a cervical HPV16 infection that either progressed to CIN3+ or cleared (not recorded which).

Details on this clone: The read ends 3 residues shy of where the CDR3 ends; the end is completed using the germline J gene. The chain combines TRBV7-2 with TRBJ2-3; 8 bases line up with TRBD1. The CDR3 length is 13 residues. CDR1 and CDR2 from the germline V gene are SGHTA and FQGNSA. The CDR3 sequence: CASSPQGVSPQYF. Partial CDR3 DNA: TGTGCCAGCAGCCCACAGGGGGTATCGCCG. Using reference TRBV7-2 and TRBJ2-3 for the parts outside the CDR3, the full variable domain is GAGVSQSPSNKVTEKGKDVELRCDPISGHTALYWYRQSLGQGLEFLIYFQGNSAPDKSGLPSDRFSAERTGGSVSTLTIQRTQQEDSAVYLCASSPQGVSPQYFGPGTRLTVL.

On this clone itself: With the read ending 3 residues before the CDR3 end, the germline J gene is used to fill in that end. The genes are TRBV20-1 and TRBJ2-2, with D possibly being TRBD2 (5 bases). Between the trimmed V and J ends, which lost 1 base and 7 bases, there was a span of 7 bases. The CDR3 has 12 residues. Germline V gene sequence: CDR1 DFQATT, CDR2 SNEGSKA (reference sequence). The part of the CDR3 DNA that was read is TGCAGTGCTAGAGCGGGGATCGGGGAG. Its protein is CSARAGIGE. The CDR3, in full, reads CSARAGIGELFF.

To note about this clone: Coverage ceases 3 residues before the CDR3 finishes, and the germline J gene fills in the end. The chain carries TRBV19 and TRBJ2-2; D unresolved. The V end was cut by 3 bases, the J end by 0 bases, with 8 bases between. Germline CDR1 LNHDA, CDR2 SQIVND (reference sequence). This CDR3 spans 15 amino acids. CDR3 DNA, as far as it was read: TGTGCCAGTAGTATTAGGGTTGCGAACACCGGGGAG. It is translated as CASSIRVANTGE. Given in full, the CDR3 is CASSIRVANTGELFF.

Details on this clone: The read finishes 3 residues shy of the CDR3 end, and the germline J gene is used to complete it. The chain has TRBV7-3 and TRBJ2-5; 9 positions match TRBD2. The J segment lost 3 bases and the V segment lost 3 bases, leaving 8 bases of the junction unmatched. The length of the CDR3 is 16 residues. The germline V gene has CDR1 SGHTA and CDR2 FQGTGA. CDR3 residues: CASSLWAGGPKETQYF. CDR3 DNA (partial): TGTGCCAGCAGCTTGTGGGCGGGGGGGCCGAAAGAGACC. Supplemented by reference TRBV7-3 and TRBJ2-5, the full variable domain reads GAGVSQTPSNKVTEKGKYVELRCDPISGHTALYWYRQSLGQGPEFLIYFQGTGAADDSGLPNDRFFAVRPEGSVSTLKIQRTERGDSAVYLCASSLWAGGPKETQYFGPGTRLLVL.

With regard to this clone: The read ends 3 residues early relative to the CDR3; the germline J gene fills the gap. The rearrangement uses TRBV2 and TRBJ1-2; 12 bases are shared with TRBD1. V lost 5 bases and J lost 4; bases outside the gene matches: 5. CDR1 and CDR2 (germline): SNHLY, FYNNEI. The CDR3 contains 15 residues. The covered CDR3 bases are TGTGCCAGCAGTAAGGGACAGGGGGCGACCTATGGC. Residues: CASSKGQGATYG. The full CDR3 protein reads CASSKGQGATYGYTF.

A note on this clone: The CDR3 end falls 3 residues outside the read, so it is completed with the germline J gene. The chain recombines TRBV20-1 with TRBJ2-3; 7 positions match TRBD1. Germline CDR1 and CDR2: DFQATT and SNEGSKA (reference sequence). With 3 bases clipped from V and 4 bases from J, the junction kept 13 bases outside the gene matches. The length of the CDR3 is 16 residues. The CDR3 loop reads CSARGPADRRSDTQYF. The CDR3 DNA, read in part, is TGCAGTGCTAGGGGCCCGGCGGACAGGCGATCAGATACG.

The chain's CDR3 is CASSSDRVARNEQFF. CDR3 bases read: TGTGCCAGCAGTTCTGACAGGGTAGCTCGCAATGAG. This sequence joins TRBV12-3 or TRBV12-4 and TRBJ2-1, with 7 bases matching TRBD1. The read terminates 3 residues before the CDR3 end, so the remaining end is supplied by the germline J gene. The J segment lost 6 bases and the V segment lost 4 bases, leaving 9 bases of the junction unmatched. This CDR3 has 15 residues.

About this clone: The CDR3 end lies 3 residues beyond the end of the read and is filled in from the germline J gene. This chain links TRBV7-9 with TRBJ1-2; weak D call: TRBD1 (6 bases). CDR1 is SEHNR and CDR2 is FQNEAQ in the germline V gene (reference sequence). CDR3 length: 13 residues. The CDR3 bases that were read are TGTGCCAGCAGCTTAGCGGGGGCCGATGAC. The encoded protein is CASSLAGADD. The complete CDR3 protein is CASSLAGADDYTF.

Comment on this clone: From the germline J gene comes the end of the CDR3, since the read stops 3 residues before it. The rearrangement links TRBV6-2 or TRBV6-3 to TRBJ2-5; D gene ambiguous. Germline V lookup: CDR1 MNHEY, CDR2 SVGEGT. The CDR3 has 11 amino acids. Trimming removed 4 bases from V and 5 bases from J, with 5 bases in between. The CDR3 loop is CASSLGETQYF. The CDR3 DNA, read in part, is TGTGCCAGCAGTTTAGGGGAGACC.

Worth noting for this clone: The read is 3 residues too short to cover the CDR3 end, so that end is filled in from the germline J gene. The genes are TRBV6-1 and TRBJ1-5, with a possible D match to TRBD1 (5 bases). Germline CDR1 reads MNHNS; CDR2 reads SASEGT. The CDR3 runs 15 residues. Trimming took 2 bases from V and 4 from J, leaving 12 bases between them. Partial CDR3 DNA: TGTGCCAGCAGTGAACCAGGGCCGGGAAATCAGCCC. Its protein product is CASSEPGPGNQP. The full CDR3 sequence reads CASSEPGPGNQPQHF.

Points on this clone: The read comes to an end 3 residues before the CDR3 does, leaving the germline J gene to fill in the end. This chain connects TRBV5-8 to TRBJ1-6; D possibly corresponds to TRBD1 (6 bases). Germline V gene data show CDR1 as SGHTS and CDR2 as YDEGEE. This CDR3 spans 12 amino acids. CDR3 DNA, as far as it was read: TGTGCCAGCAGCTTGGGGGGGCCAACC. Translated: CASSLGGPT. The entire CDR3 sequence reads CASSLGGPTLHF.

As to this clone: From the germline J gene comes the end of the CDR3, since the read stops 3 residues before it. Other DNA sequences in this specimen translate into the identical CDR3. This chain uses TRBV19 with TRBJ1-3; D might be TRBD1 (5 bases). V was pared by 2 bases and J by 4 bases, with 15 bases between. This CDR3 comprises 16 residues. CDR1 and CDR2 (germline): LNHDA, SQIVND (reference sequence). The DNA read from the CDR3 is TGTGCCAGTAGTATACCCCCGGCGGGGCGAGGAAACACC. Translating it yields CASSIPPAGRGNT. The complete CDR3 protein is CASSIPPAGRGNTIYF.

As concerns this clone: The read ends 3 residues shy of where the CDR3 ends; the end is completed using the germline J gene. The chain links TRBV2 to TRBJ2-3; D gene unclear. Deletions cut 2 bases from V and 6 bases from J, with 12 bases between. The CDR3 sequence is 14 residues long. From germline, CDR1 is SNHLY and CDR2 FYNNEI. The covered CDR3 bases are TGTGCCAGCAGTGAACGGGTTGCACGGGATACG. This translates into CASSERVARDT. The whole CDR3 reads CASSERVARDTQYF.

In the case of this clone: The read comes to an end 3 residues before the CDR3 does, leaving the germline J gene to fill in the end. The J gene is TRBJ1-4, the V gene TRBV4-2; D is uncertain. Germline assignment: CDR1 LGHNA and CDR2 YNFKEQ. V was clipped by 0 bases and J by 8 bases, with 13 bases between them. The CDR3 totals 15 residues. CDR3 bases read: TGTGCCAGCAGCCAAGAATATCGGGGTATGGAAAAA. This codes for CASSQEYRGMEK. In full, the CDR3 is CASSQEYRGMEKLFF.

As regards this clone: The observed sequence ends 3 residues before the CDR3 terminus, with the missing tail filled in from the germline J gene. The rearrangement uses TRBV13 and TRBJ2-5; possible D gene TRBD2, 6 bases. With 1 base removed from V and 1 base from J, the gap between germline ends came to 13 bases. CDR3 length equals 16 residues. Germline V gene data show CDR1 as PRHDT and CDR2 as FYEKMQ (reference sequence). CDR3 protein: CASSLVGFSGQETQYF. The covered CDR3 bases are TGTGCCAGCAGCTTAGTTGGTTTTAGCGGCCAAGAGACC.

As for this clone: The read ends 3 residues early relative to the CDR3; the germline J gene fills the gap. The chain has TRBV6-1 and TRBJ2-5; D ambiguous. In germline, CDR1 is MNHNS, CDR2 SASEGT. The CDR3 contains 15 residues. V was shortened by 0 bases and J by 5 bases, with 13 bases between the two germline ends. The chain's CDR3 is CASSEAFTVRETQYF. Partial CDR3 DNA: TGTGCCAGCAGTGAAGCGTTCACAGTCAGGGAGACC.

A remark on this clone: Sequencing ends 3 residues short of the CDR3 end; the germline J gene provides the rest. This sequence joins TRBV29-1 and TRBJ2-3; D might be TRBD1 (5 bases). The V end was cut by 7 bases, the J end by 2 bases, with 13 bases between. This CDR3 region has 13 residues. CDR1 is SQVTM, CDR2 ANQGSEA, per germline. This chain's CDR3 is CSARQRLTDTQYF. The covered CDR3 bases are TGCAGCGCGAGACAGAGACTCACAGATACG.

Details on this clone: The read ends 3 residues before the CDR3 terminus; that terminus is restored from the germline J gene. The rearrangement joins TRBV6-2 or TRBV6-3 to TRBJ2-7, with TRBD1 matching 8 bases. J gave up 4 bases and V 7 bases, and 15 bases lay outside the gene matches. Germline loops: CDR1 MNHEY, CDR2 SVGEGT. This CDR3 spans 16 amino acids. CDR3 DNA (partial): TGTGCCAGCAATCCAAGCCGGACAGGGCTCTGGTACGAG. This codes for CASNPSRTGLWYE. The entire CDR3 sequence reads CASNPSRTGLWYEQYF.

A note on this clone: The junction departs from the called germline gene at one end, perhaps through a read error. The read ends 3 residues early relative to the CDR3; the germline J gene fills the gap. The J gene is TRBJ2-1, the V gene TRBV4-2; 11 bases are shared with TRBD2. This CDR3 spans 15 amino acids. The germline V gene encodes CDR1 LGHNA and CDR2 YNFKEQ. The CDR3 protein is CASSLTSGGVYEQFF. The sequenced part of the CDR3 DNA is TGCGCCAGCAGCCTAACTAGCGGGGGTGTCTATGAG.

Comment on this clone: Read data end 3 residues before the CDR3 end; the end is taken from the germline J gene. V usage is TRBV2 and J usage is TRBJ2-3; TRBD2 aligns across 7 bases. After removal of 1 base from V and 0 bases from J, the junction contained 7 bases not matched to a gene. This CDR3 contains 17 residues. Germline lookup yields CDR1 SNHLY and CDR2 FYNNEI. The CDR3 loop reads CASSEGVGGVSTDTQYF. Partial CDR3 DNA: TGTGCCAGCAGTGAAGGGGTGGGGGGGGTCAGCACAGATACG.

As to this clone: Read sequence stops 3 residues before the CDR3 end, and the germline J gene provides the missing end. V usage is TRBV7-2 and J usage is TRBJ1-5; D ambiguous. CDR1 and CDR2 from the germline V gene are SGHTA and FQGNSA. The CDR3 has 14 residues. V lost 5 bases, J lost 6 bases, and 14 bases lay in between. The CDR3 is CASSRGGRGQPQHF. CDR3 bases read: TGTGCCAGCAGCCGGGGAGGGCGGGGTCAGCCC.

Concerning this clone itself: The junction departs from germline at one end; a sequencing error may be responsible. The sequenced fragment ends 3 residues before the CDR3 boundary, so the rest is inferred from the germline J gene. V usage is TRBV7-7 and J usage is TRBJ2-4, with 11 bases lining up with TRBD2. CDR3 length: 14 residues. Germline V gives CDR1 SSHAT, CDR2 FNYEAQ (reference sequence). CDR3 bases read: TGTGCTAGCAGCTTAGCGGGGGGGGGTTTGCGT. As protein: CASSLAGGGLR. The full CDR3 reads CASSLAGGGLRQYF.

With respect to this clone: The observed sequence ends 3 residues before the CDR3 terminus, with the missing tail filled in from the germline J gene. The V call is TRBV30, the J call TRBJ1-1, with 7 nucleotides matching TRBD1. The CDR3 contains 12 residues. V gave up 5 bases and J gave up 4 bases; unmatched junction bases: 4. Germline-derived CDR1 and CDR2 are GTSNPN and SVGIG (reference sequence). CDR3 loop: CAWHQGGTEAFF. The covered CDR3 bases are TGTGCCTGGCATCAGGGGGGCACTGAA.

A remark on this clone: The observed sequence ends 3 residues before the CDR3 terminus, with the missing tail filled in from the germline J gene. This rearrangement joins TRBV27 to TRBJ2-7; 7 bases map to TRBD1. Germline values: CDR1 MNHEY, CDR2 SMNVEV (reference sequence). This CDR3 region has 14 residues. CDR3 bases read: TGTGCTAGCCGAGGGGCAGGGGGCTCCTACGAG. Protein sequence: CASRGAGGSYE. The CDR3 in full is CASRGAGGSYEQYF.

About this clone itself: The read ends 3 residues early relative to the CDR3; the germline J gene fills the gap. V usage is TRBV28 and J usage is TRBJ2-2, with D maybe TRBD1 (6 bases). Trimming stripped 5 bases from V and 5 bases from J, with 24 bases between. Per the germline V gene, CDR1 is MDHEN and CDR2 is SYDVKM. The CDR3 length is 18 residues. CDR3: CASSPQTSTGKWTGELFF. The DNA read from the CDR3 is TGTGCCAGCAGTCCCCAGACTTCAACAGGGAAATGGACCGGGGAG.